These T cell receptor beta chains were read from a single sample in a study of blood T cell repertoires in COVID-19. Measured with immunoSEQ multiplex PCR; TCRdb has only the in-frame clones, and not every one. The table has 85,000 to 110,000 clones, 70% to 90% seen once. The sample consisted of peripheral blood. These receptors were obtained from an older woman with acute or convalescent COVID-19. The CDR3 runs from the conserved cysteine through the conserved F or W. The D gene is left open where the match is weak. Size is omitted from some rows. Given values are once, few, many or a class for expanded clones.

j_gene: TRBJ2-3; abundance: NA; d_gene: TRBD2; v_gene: TRBV14; CDR3aa: CASSQAKLAGRADTQYF; CDR3nt: TGTGCCAGCAGCCAAGCTAAACTAGCGGGCCGGGCAGATACGCAGTATTTT
j_gene: TRBJ2-3; abundance: NA; d_gene: NA; v_gene: TRBV27; CDR3aa: CASRLTDGTYTQYF; CDR3nt: TGTGCCAGCAGGCTGACAGACGGGACTTATACGCAGTATTTT
j_gene: TRBJ2-2; abundance: NA; d_gene: TRBD2; v_gene: TRBV27; CDR3aa: CASVRASGTGELFF; CDR3nt: TGTGCCAGCGTGAGGGCTAGCGGGACCGGGGAGCTGTTTTTT
j_gene: TRBJ1-1; abundance: NA; d_gene: NA; v_gene: TRBV6-5; CDR3aa: CASSLEEWTEAFF; CDR3nt: TGTGCCAGCAGTTTGGAGGAATGGACTGAAGCTTTCTTT
j_gene: TRBJ1-2; abundance: NA; d_gene: NA; v_gene: TRBV7-3; CDR3aa: CASSSRGGGMNYGYTF; CDR3nt: TGTGCCAGCAGCTCCCGGGGGGGCGGCATGAACTATGGCTACACCTTC
j_gene: TRBJ2-2; abundance: NA; d_gene: TRBD1; v_gene: TRBV6-6; CDR3aa: CASTGGQGIVGELFF; CDR3nt: TGTGCCAGCACCGGGGGACAGGGGATTGTTGGGGAGCTGTTTTTT
j_gene: TRBJ1-2; abundance: NA; d_gene: NA; v_gene: TRBV5-1; CDR3aa: CASSLQGTNYGYTF; CDR3nt: TGCGCCAGCAGCTTACAGGGAACTAACTATGGCTACACCTTC
j_gene: TRBJ1-1; abundance: NA; d_gene: TRBD1; v_gene: TRBV5-1; CDR3aa: CASSLLAGQGINTEAFF; CDR3nt: TGCGCCAGCAGCTTACTCGCTGGACAGGGAATCAACACTGAAGCTTTCTTT
j_gene: TRBJ1-1; abundance: NA; d_gene: NA; v_gene: TRBV27; CDR3aa: CASSLRRTVNTEAFF; CDR3nt: TGTGCCAGCAGTTTACGGCGGACAGTGAACACTGAAGCTTTCTTT
j_gene: TRBJ2-7; abundance: NA; d_gene: NA; v_gene: TRBV27; CDR3aa: CASSLSPLPPYEQYF; CDR3nt: TGTGCCAGCAGTTTATCCCCACTCCCTCCCTACGAGCAGTACTTC
j_gene: TRBJ2-3; abundance: NA; d_gene: TRBD2; v_gene: TRBV7-6; CDR3aa: CASTSLPGTSGRAGDTQYF; CDR3nt: TGTGCCAGCACCTCCTTGCCCGGGACTAGCGGGAGAGCGGGAGATACGCAGTATTTT
j_gene: TRBJ2-1; abundance: NA; d_gene: TRBD2; v_gene: TRBV5-1; CDR3aa: CASSLVPAGGGSEQFF; CDR3nt: TGCGCCAGCAGCTTGGTCCCAGCGGGAGGAGGGTCTGAGCAGTTCTTC
j_gene: TRBJ1-1; abundance: NA; d_gene: TRBD1; v_gene: TRBV4-2; CDR3aa: CASSLRGRDTEAFF; CDR3nt: TGTGCCAGCAGCCTCAGGGGGCGAGACACTGAAGCTTTCTTT
j_gene: TRBJ2-5; abundance: NA; d_gene: TRBD2; v_gene: TRBV19; CDR3aa: CASSGLVAGGSETQYF; CDR3nt: TGTGCCAGTAGTGGTTTGGTAGCGGGAGGGAGCGAGACCCAGTACTTC
j_gene: TRBJ1-1; abundance: NA; d_gene: NA; v_gene: TRBV5-4; CDR3aa: CASSLDSFLNTEAFF; CDR3nt: TGTGCCAGCAGCTTGGACAGTTTCCTGAACACTGAAGCTTTCTTT
j_gene: TRBJ1-2; abundance: NA; d_gene: TRBD1; v_gene: TRBV2; CDR3aa: CASSSGGGLYGYTF; CDR3nt: TGTGCCAGCAGTTCAGGGGGAGGCCTCTATGGCTACACCTTC
j_gene: TRBJ1-5; abundance: NA; d_gene: NA; v_gene: TRBV28; CDR3aa: CASWGTPGQPQHF; CDR3nt: TGTGCCAGCTGGGGGACACCCGGGCAGCCCCAGCATTTT
j_gene: TRBJ1-1; abundance: NA; d_gene: NA; v_gene: TRBV5-1; CDR3aa: CASSQNRAGNTEAFF; CDR3nt: TGCGCCAGCAGCCAAAACAGGGCGGGGAACACTGAAGCTTTCTTT
j_gene: TRBJ2-1; abundance: NA; d_gene: NA; v_gene: TRBV10-3; CDR3aa: CATGLNSNEQFF; CDR3nt: TGTGCCACCGGACTCAACAGCAATGAGCAGTTCTTC
j_gene: TRBJ1-3; abundance: NA; d_gene: NA; v_gene: TRBV30; CDR3aa: CAWTGGNTIYF; CDR3nt: TGTGCCTGGACTGGCGGAAACACCATATATTTT
j_gene: TRBJ2-3; abundance: NA; d_gene: TRBD2; v_gene: TRBV18; CDR3aa: CASSSEPGLAGVRDTQYF; CDR3nt: TGTGCCAGCTCATCCGAACCGGGACTAGCGGGAGTAAGGGATACGCAGTATTTT
j_gene: TRBJ2-3; abundance: NA; d_gene: TRBD2; v_gene: TRBV7-9; CDR3aa: CASSRWSGTTDTQYF; CDR3nt: TGTGCCAGCAGTCGCTGGAGCGGGACCACAGATACGCAGTATTTT
j_gene: TRBJ1-2; abundance: NA; d_gene: TRBD1; v_gene: TRBV7-9; CDR3aa: CASSLSWTGSNYGYTF; CDR3nt: TGTGCCAGCAGCTTATCCTGGACAGGGTCGAACTATGGCTACACCTTC
j_gene: TRBJ1-2; abundance: few; d_gene: NA; v_gene: TRBV6-5; CDR3aa: CASTGHMDYGYTF; CDR3nt: TGTGCCAGCACCGGACACATGGACTATGGCTACACCTTC
j_gene: TRBJ1-1; abundance: NA; d_gene: NA; v_gene: TRBV29-1; CDR3aa: CSVRGPNTEAFF; CDR3nt: TGCAGCGTTAGGGGTCCGAACACTGAAGCTTTCTTT
j_gene: TRBJ1-4; abundance: NA; d_gene: NA; v_gene: TRBV7-9; CDR3aa: CASSLAREGEKLFF; CDR3nt: TGTGCCAGCAGCTTAGCCAGGGAAGGAGAAAAACTGTTTTTT
j_gene: TRBJ1-1; abundance: NA; d_gene: NA; v_gene: TRBV30; CDR3aa: CAWSPGLNTEAFF; CDR3nt: TGTGCCTGGAGCCCTGGGCTAAACACTGAAGCTTTCTTT
j_gene: TRBJ1-1; abundance: once; d_gene: TRBD1; v_gene: TRBV6-5; CDR3aa: CASSRDLTGGVEAFF; CDR3nt: TGTGCCAGCAGCAGGGACCTAACAGGGGGTGTTGAAGCTTTCTTT
j_gene: TRBJ1-2; abundance: NA; d_gene: NA; v_gene: TRBV30; CDR3aa: CAWSGDDRNYGYTF; CDR3nt: TGTGCCTGGAGCGGTGATGACAGGAACTATGGCTACACCTTC
j_gene: TRBJ1-1; abundance: once; d_gene: NA; v_gene: TRBV24-1; CDR3aa: CATSAGGRAFF; CDR3nt: TGTGCCACCAGTGCCGGAGGGCGAGCTTTCTTT
j_gene: TRBJ2-2; abundance: few; d_gene: NA; v_gene: TRBV30; CDR3aa: CAWSTGEWAGELFF; CDR3nt: TGTGCCTGGAGTACGGGGGAATGGGCCGGGGAGCTGTTTTTT
j_gene: TRBJ2-6; abundance: NA; d_gene: TRBD2; v_gene: TRBV7-9; CDR3aa: CASRPRGGAGSSGANVLTF; CDR3nt: TGTGCCAGCCGCCCCCGGGGGGGGGCGGGGAGCTCTGGGGCCAACGTCCTGACTTTC
j_gene: TRBJ2-5; abundance: NA; d_gene: TRBD2; v_gene: TRBV5-8; CDR3aa: CASSQGLAEYQETQYF; CDR3nt: TGTGCCAGCAGCCAGGGACTAGCGGAGTACCAAGAGACCCAGTACTTC
j_gene: TRBJ1-5; abundance: NA; d_gene: TRBD1; v_gene: TRBV19; CDR3aa: CASRTGYGSQPQHF; CDR3nt: TGTGCCAGTAGGACAGGGTACGGCAGTCAGCCCCAGCATTTT
j_gene: TRBJ1-2; abundance: NA; d_gene: TRBD1; v_gene: TRBV5-1; CDR3aa: CASSLGGQNYGYTF; CDR3nt: TGCGCCAGCAGCTTGGGGGGACAGAACTATGGCTACACCTTC
j_gene: TRBJ2-3; abundance: NA; d_gene: NA; v_gene: TRBV7-5; CDR3aa: CARSLRAGGTDTQYF; CDR3nt: TGTGCCAGAAGCTTACGGGCAGGGGGCACAGATACGCAGTATTTT
j_gene: TRBJ2-4; abundance: NA; d_gene: TRBD1; v_gene: TRBV5-1; CDR3aa: CASSLEQGMDIQYF; CDR3nt: TGCGCCAGCAGCTTGGAACAGGGGATGGACATTCAGTACTTC